This TCR beta chain was sequenced during a study of T cell responses to AZD1222 COVID-19 vaccine. General study points: Recipients of two AZD1222 doses showed rising Spike-specific TCR breadth and depth. Recipients of AZD1222 seropositive at baseline numbered only six or seven.

Some clones are missing from TCRdb's copy, which holds only in-frame ones; the method was immunoSEQ multiplex PCR. This sample carries 95,000 to 150,000 clones, about 93% of them seen once, and the ten largest clones take 4% to 5%. Concerning this clone: Its antigen is undetermined.

The sample here was peripheral blood, taken 28 days after the second dose of the MenACWY control vaccine. The TCR sequence derives from an adult who received the MenACWY meningococcal vaccine as a control.

The CDR3, as DNA: TGCAGCGTCATCCACAGGGGACCGAACACTGAAGCTTTCTTT. The encoded protein is CSVIHRGPNTEAFF. The genes are TRBV29-1 and TRBJ1-1; 7 bases line up with TRBD1. The J segment lost 1 base and the V segment lost 6 bases, leaving 8 bases of the junction unmatched. The germline V gene has CDR1 SQVTM and CDR2 ANQGSEA. This CDR3 spans 14 amino acids. Supplemented by reference TRBV29-1 and TRBJ1-1, the full variable domain reads SAVISQKPSRDICQRGTSLTIQCQVDSQVTMMFWYRQQPGQSLTLIATANQGSEATYESGFVIDKFPISRPNLTFSTLTVSNMSPEDSSIYLCSVIHRGPNTEAFFGQGTRLTVV.